This TCR beta chain was recovered during a study of cytomegalovirus exposure and HLA in healthy donors. In the PCR, 60 Vbeta and 13 Jbeta primers were used. Some clones are missing from TCRdb's copy, which holds only in-frame ones; the method was immunoSEQ multiplex PCR. The sample yields 200,000 to 300,000 clones, 82% seen once. Concerning this clone: Compared with germline, one end of the junction differs, possibly owing to a read error.

This CDR3 spans 15 amino acids. Per germline, CDR1 WSHSY and CDR2 SAAADI. The chain is built from TRBV10-2 and TRBJ1-5; D is unresolved. Sequenced input: PBMCs. The receptor was derived from a woman aged 40 to 55 in good health and CMV-seropositive. CDR3 region: CASSESGQGNQPQHF. In DNA, the CDR3 is TGCGCCAGCAGTGAGTCTGGGCAAGGCAACCAGCCCCAGCATTTT.